Presented here are 20 T cell receptor beta chains from one specimen sequenced in a study of CD8+ T cells in alopecia areata (dated by TCRdb to between 2017 and 2018). Interpreted using the paper, the time point label stands for: baseline before oral tofacitinib. The library was obtained by the immunoSEQ multiplex PCR assay. RNA was extracted from all samples and reverse transcribed into cDNA, which served as template for TCR sequencing. This immuneACCESS table, as held by TCRdb, lists in-frame sequences with V and J called but not all clones. Of the missing ones, under half trace to an unresolved V gene in checked studies; the others have no known cause. Recorded for this sample are roughly 150,000 clones; 45% to 55% of them occurred a single time. Around 19% of the sample goes to the ten largest clones. The sample here was CD8+ T cells sorted from blood, taken at week 0. These receptors all stem from a human donor with alopecia areata.

In its sample, this clone ranks as medium-sized. The V call is TRBV9, the J call TRBJ1-2; 11 nucleotides match TRBD1. The CDR3 has 14 amino acids. CDR1 is SGDLS, CDR2 YYNGEE, per germline. The trim removed 7 bases at V and 8 bases at J, leaving 10 bases unmatched. The CDR3 is CASSRTGGAGGYTF. As DNA, the CDR3 is TGTGCCAGCTCCCGGACAGGGGGCGCGGGAGGCTACACCTTC.

The chain couples TRBV4-3 to TRBJ2-2; D possibly corresponds to TRBD1 (6 bases). The CDR3 covers 12 residues. Germline V lookup: CDR1 LGHNA, CDR2 YSLEER. Trimming removed 5 bases at V and 7 bases at J, with 8 bases between. As DNA, the CDR3 is TGCGCCAGCAGCGAAGGGGGCGGGGAGCTGTTTTTT. Translation: CASSEGGGELFF.

A word on this clone: One end of the junction varies from germline; a read error may be responsible. The chain recombines TRBV7-2 with TRBJ2-3; TRBD2 matches at 9 bases. The length of the CDR3 is 15 residues. Germline V CDR1 and CDR2: SGHTA, FQGNSA. CDR3 in DNA: TGCGCCAGCAGCCAAGCTGGCGGGGGGGGAGATACGCAGTATTTT. Translation: CASSQAGGGGDTQYF.

The chain recombines TRBV29-1 with TRBJ1-5; the D is unclear. Between the trimmed V and J ends, which lost 7 bases and 5 bases, there was a span of 12 bases. There are 12 residues in the CDR3. Germline V gene data show CDR1 as SQVTM and CDR2 as ANQGSEA. The CDR3 spells CSATSEHQPQHF. The CDR3 DNA sequence: TGCAGCGCGACGAGTGAACATCAGCCCCAGCATTTT.

V usage is TRBV7-8 and J usage is TRBJ1-6, with D unresolved. The CDR3 covers 12 residues. The V end was cut by 2 bases, the J end by 12 bases, with 8 bases between. Germline values: CDR1 SGHVS, CDR2 FQNEAQ. DNA for the CDR3: TGTGCCAGCAGCTTATCCTCGGGACCCCTCCACTTT. This encodes CASSLSSGPLHF.

Comment on this clone: Different DNA sequences within this sample yield the same CDR3. The chain has TRBV9 and TRBJ1-2; the D is unclear. This CDR3 is 11 amino acids long. In germline, CDR1 is SGDLS, CDR2 YYNGEE. Trimming took off 0 bases at V and 7 bases at J, with 4 bases between the two ends. CDR3 in amino acids: CASSVGSGYTF. DNA for the CDR3: TGTGCCAGCAGCGTAGGATCTGGCTACACCTTC.

The rearrangement links TRBV27 to TRBJ1-1; 8 positions agree with TRBD1. The CDR3 has 15 amino acids. From germline, CDR1 is MNHEY and CDR2 SMNVEV (reference sequence). Unmatched junction bases numbered 7, after V lost 4 bases and J lost 3 bases. The CDR3 is CASSSPDRAYTEAFF. As DNA, the CDR3 is TGTGCCAGCAGTTCCCCGGACAGGGCCTACACTGAAGCTTTCTTT.

A few counts support this clone. The J gene is TRBJ1-1, the V gene TRBV13, with D perhaps TRBD1 (5 bases). V lost 1 base to trimming and J lost 2 bases, with 11 bases between them. The CDR3 sequence is 15 residues long. CDR1 and CDR2 from the germline V gene are PRHDT and FYEKMQ (reference sequence). The DNA for the CDR3 is TGTGCCAGCAGCTTAGCCGGGGGGGTAAACACTGAAGCTTTCTTT. Translated, it gives CASSLAGGVNTEAFF.

The chain combines TRBV2 with TRBJ1-2; TRBD1 matches at 9 bases. In germline, CDR1 is SNHLY, CDR2 FYNNEI. This CDR3 has 14 residues. J lost 6 bases, V lost 9 bases, and 11 bases had no gene match. CDR3 DNA sequence: TGTGCCAGTCCCTTCGACAGGGGGAAGGATGGCTACACCTTC. It codes for CASPFDRGKDGYTF.

CDR3 loop: CASSLGDSWDTEAFF. The CDR3 bases are TGTGCCAGCAGCTTGGGGGACAGTTGGGACACTGAAGCTTTCTTT. The chain employs TRBV5-6 and TRBJ1-1; TRBD1 matches 7 bases. Germline V lookup: CDR1 SGHDT, CDR2 YYEEEE. Trimming at V came to 0 bases and at J to 3 bases, leaving 5 bases not matched to a gene. The CDR3 consists of 15 residues.

Remarks on this clone: The sample contains more than one DNA sequence encoding this CDR3. This chain joins TRBV7-6 and TRBJ1-1, with no clear D. Trimming took off 0 bases at V and 1 base at J, with 3 bases between the two ends. Germline V gene data show CDR1 as SGHVS and CDR2 as FNYEAQ. CDR3 length equals 13 residues. The CDR3 region is CASSLAENTEAFF. The DNA of the CDR3 is TGTGCCAGCAGCTTAGCTGAGAACACTGAAGCTTTCTTT.

This chain connects TRBV15 to TRBJ2-5, with D tentatively TRBD2 (6 bases). The germline V gene encodes CDR1 LNHNV and CDR2 YYDKDF (reference sequence). V was pared by 3 bases and J by 9 bases, with 8 bases between. The CDR3 consists of 11 residues. CDR3 residues: CATSRGEAQYF. CDR3 coding DNA: TGTGCCACCAGCAGGGGGGAGGCCCAGTACTTC.

The genes are TRBV5-6 and TRBJ2-7; a weak D match, TRBD1 (6 bases). The CDR3 extends over 18 amino acids. V shed 4 bases and J shed 4 bases, with 27 bases lying between them. Germline CDR1 SGHDT, CDR2 YYEEEE. Written as DNA, the CDR3 is TGTGCCAGCAGCGAAGGAGTTGGACAGTGGGAGCTAGTGTACGAGCAGTACTTC. This gives the protein CASSEGVGQWELVYEQYF.

This clone was seen a few times. The CDR3 sequence: CASSQDRGLSSPLHF. The CDR3 DNA is TGCGCCAGCAGCCAGGACAGGGGTTTGAGTTCACCCCTCCACTTT. V gene TRBV4-3 combines with J gene TRBJ1-6; 9 bases line up with TRBD1. The junction had 6 bases not matched to a gene; V was cut back by 3 bases and J by 9 bases. Germline assignment: CDR1 LGHNA and CDR2 YSLEER. This CDR3 is built from 15 residues.

This clone was detected only a few times. CDR3 coding DNA: TGTGCCAGCAGCGTAGCTTCGGGCGGTTCTAGCACAGATACGCAGTATTTT. Its translation: CASSVASGGSSTDTQYF. The V gene is TRBV9, the J gene TRBJ2-3; D gene unclear. Between the trimmed V and J ends, which lost 0 bases and 0 bases, there was a span of 14 bases. Germline loops: CDR1 SGDLS, CDR2 YYNGEE. CDR3 length: 17 amino acids. Based on the CDR3 plus reference TRBV9 and TRBJ2-3, the full variable domain is DSGVTQTPKHLITATGQRVTLRCSPRSGDLSVYWYQQSLDQGLQFLIQYYNGEERAKGNILERFSAQQFPDLHSELNLSSLELGDSALYFCASSVASGGSSTDTQYFGPGTRLTVL.

As concerns this clone: Germline and junction disagree at one end, which may indicate a read error. Other DNA sequences within the sample encode an identical CDR3. The chain has TRBV14 and TRBJ1-1; no reliable D call. Germline V gene lookup returns CDR1 SGHDN and CDR2 FVKESK. The CDR3 length is 11 residues. CDR3 residues: CASSLGAEAFF. DNA for the CDR3: TGTGCCAGCAGCCTAGGAGCTGAAGCCTTCTTT.

In this sample, this clone turned up a few times. The chain has TRBV19 and TRBJ1-5; D is perhaps TRBD1 (6 bases). The CDR3 consists of 16 residues. V gave up 5 bases and J gave up 0 bases, with 14 bases separating them. Per the germline V gene, CDR1 is LNHDA and CDR2 is SQIVND (reference sequence). CDR3 protein: CASSLRTDYSNQPQHF. For the CDR3, the DNA is TGTGCCAGTAGTCTAAGGACAGATTATAGCAATCAGCCCCAGCATTTT.

The table lists this clone with a count of one. V is TRBV7-9 and J is TRBJ2-5; D is unclear. The germline V gene encodes CDR1 SEHNR and CDR2 FQNEAQ (reference sequence). The V end lost 5 bases, the J end lost 3 bases, and 7 bases lay between the germline ends. This CDR3 is built from 12 residues. CDR3 sequence reads: CASSEPEETQYF. Written as DNA, the CDR3 is TGTGCCAGCAGCGAACCGGAAGAGACCCAGTACTTC.

The J gene is TRBJ1-5, the V gene TRBV7-2; possibly TRBD1 for D (5 bases). Germline V gene sequence: CDR1 SGHTA, CDR2 FQGNSA. Trimming took off 5 bases at V and 7 bases at J, with 21 bases between the two ends. CDR3 length equals 16 residues. The CDR3 sequence: CASSKSTGAQGQPQHF. In DNA, the CDR3 is TGTGCCAGCAGCAAAAGCACAGGTGCCCAGGGACAGCCCCAGCATTTT.

This rearrangement joins TRBV6-4 to TRBJ1-2, with TRBD1 as a possible D gene (6 bases). Trimming cost V 0 bases and J 7 bases, with 12 bases left between them. CDR1 is MRHNA and CDR2 is SNTAGT in the germline V gene. CDR3 length: 14 residues. In nucleotides, the CDR3 is TGTGCCAGCAGTGACTCAGGGGGGAGTAGTGGCTACACCTTC. Its protein product is CASSDSGGSSGYTF.